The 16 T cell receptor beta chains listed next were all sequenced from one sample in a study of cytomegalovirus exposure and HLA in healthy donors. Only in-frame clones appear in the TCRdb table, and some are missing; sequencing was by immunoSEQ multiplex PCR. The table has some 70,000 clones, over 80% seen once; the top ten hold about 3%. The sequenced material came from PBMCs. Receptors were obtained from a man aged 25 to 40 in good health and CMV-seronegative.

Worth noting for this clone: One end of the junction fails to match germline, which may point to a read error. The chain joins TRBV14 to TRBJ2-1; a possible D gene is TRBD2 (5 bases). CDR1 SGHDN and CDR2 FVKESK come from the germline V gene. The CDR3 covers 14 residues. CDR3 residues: CASSQDSSSGVSLF. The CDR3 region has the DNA TGTGCCAGCAGCCAAGACTCGTCGTCCGGGGTCTCGCTCTTC.

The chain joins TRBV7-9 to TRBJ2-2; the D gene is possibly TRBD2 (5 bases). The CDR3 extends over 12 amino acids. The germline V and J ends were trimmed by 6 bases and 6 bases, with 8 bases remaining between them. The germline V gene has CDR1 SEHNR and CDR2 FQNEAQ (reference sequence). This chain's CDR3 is CASRLGAGELFF. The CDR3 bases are TGTGCCAGCAGACTAGGAGCCGGGGAGCTGTTTTTT.

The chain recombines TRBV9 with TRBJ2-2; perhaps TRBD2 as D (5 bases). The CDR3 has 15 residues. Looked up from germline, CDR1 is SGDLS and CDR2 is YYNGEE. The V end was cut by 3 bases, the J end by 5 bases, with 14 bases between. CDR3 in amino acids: CASSARLIETGELFF. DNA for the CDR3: TGTGCCAGCAGCGCGAGACTAATAGAAACCGGGGAGCTGTTTTTT.

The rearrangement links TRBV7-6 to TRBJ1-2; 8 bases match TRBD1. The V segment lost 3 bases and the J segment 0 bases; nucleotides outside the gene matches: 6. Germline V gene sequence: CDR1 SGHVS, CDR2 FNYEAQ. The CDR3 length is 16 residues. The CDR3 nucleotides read TGTGCCAGCAGCTTCGCGAGGACAGGGTCTAACTATGGCTACACCTTC. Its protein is CASSFARTGSNYGYTF.

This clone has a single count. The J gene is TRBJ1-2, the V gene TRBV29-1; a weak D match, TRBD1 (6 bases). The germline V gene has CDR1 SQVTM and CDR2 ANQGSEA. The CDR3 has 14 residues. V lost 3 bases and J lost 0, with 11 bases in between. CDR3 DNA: TGCAGCGTTGAGACAGGATCCGCTAACTATGGCTACACCTTC. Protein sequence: CSVETGSANYGYTF.

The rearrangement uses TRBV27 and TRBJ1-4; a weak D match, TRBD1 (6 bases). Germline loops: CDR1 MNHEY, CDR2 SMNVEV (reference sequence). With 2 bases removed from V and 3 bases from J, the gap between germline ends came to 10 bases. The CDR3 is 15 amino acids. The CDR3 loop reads CASSLIRGANEKLFF. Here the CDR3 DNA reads TGTGCCAGCAGTTTAATCAGGGGTGCTAATGAAAAACTGTTTTTT.

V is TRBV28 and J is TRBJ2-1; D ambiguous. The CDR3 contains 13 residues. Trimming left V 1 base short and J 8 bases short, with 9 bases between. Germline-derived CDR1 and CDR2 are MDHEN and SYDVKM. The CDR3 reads CASSLSPGHEQFF. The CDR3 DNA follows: TGTGCCAGCAGTTTATCCCCGGGTCATGAGCAGTTCTTC.

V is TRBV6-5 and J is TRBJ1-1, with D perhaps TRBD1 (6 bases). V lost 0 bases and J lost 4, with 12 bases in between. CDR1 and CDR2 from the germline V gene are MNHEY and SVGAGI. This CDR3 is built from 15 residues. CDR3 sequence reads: CASSYSGTISTEAFF. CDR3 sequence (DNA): TGTGCCAGCAGTTACTCCGGGACAATAAGCACTGAAGCTTTCTTT.

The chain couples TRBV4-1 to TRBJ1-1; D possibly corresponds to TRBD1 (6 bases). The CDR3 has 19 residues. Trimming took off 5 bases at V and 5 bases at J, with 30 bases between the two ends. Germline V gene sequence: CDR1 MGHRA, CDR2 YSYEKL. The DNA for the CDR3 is TGCGCCAGCAGCTCGGATGAACTAGGAGGGGGGGCCGGTGATACTGAAGCTTTCTTT. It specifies CASSSDELGGGAGDTEAFF.

CDR3 bases: TGTGCCAGCAGTTTATTCGAGGGAAACACCATATATTTT. The encoded protein is CASSLFEGNTIYF. The rearrangement joins TRBV27 to TRBJ1-3, with unresolved D. V lost 1 base to trimming and J lost 4 bases, with 5 bases between them. Germline V CDR1 and CDR2: MNHEY, SMNVEV (reference sequence). The CDR3 runs 13 residues.

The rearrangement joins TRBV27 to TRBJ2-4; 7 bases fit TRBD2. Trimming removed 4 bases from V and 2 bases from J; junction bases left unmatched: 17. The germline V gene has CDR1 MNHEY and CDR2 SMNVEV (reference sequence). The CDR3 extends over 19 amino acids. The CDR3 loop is CASSWGGTRTEGTKNIQYF. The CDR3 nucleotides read TGTGCCAGCAGTTGGGGGGGTACGCGCACAGAAGGGACCAAAAACATTCAGTACTTC.

Written as DNA, the CDR3 is TGTGCCAGCAGTGAAGGCCTAGCGGAAAACAATGAGCAGTTCTTC. Its protein is CASSEGLAENNEQFF. The J gene is TRBJ2-1, the V gene TRBV6-1, with TRBD2 matching 7 bases. Germline CDR1 reads MNHNS; CDR2 reads SASEGT. The CDR3 consists of 15 residues. The V and J ends lost 1 base and 5 bases, in that order; junction bases with no gene match: 5.

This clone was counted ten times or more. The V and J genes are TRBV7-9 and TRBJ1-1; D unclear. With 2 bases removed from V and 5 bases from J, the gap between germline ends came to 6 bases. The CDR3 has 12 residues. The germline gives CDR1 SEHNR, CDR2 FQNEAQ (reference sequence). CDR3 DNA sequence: TGTGCCAGCAGCTTATACAGAACTGAAGCTTTCTTT. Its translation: CASSLYRTEAFF.

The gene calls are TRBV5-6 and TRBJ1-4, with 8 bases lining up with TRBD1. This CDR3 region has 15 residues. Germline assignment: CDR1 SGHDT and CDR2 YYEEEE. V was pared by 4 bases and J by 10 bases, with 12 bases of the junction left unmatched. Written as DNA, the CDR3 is TGTGCCAGCAGCGGAGGCTGGACAGGGACGGGAAAACTGTTTTTT. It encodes CASSGGWTGTGKLFF.

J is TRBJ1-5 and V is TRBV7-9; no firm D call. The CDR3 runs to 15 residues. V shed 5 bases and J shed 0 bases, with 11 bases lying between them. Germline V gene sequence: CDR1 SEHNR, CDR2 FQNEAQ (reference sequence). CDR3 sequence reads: CASSDSDHSNQPQHF. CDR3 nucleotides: TGTGCCAGCAGCGACTCAGACCATAGCAATCAGCCCCAGCATTTT.

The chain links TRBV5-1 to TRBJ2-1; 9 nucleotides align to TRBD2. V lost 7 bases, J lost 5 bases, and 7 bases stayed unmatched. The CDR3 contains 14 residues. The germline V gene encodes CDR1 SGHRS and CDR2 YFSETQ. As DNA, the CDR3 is TGCGCCAGCCGGCGACTAGCGGAAAACAATGAGCAGTTCTTC. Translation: CASRRLAENNEQFF.